The subject of this entry is one T cell receptor beta chain. Libraries were prepared by immunoSEQ multiplex PCR; TCRdb keeps only in-frame clonotypes and omits some of them. The sample consists of over 200,000 clones, approximately 80% of them appearing once. This CDR3 has 16 amino acids. Germline CDR1 reads SGHVS; CDR2 reads FQNEAQ. The germline V and J ends were trimmed by 5 bases and 3 bases, with 16 bases remaining between them. The data originate from a study of control samples from healthy donors and cancer patients. The chain couples TRBV7-8 to TRBJ1-4, with D perhaps TRBD1 (5 bases). This receptor was identified in an older woman with lung cancer. The source material was PBMCs. The CDR3 DNA reads as TGTGCCAGCAGCGCGCGTGGGGGTGTAGCTAATGAAAAACTGTTTTTT. Translated: CASSARGGVANEKLFF.